The sequence of this T cell receptor beta chain was determined in a study of blood T cell repertoires in COVID-19 (dated by TCRdb to 2020 to 2021). Study-level background: The collaborator samples originated in the United States, Italy and Spain and spanned the acute and convalescent phases of COVID-19. The sample metadata nearly always contained a de-identified subject ID, COVID-19 status, age in years and sex. Where HLA class I and class II types were available, the types were taken from metadata supplied by the sample provider, not from assay-based typing. Deeply sampled blood TCRbeta repertoires from subjects exposed to, actively infected with, or recovered from COVID-19 were included in the dataset. A freely available public database, intended as a resource for researchers studying the immune response to SARS-CoV-2, is where the repertoires were released. Samples were obtained from the ongoing ImmuneRACE study (first 160 participants) and from 950 to 1,500 subjects provided by 6 global collaborators. The material from the prospective study consisted of cDNA or gDNA derived from T cells, B-cell-depleted T cells, or PBMCs. Summary of the overall study and its limitations: The amount of clinical and demographic metadata varied by source and participant and was provided uncurated.

Unmatched junction bases come to 7, with V trimmed by 7 bases and J by 9 bases. The CDR3, cysteine through phenylalanine, is 13 amino acids long. Kept here is only the CDR3 DNA, which spans 39 bases and is read in frame from base 1. The germline V gene provides CDR1 MDHEN and CDR2 SYDVKM. Collaborating institutions collected whole blood in K2EDTA tubes following their own protocols. For TCRbeta analysis, collaborator samples were shipped as frozen whole blood, as isolated PBMCs, or as DNA extracted from either sample type. Turning to this clone: What this receptor recognizes is not known. Base qualities were left out, and no much larger clone turns up one base away.

The immunoSEQ Assay, a bias-controlled multiplex PCR, was used to amplify TCRbeta CDR3 regions from genomic DNA. Processing in the source paper ran as follows. The number of nucleated cells in each sample was estimated from the amplification of reference gene primers within the assay. Sequence reads were collapsed and filtered to measure the absolute abundance of every unique TCRbeta CDR3 rearrangement. For each sample, productive Simpson clonality was calculated by taking the square root of Simpson's diversity index across productive rearrangements. TCRdb obtained this table from immuneACCESS and retained in-frame rearrangements with V and J assigned. These tables miss some clones; where compared with another copy, unresolved V genes account for less than half of the shortfall, and the remainder is unexplained. V, J and clone size derive from that table, while D and trimming were established from the DNA sequence. Within this sample are 310,000 or so clones, with roughly 91% of them counted one time only. 1% of the sample is held by the ten biggest clonotypes.

Recombination connected TRBV28 to TRBJ2-1; the central 9 bases match TRBD1. Sequenced material: peripheral blood. The receptor comes from a man aged 50-60 years with active or convalescent COVID-19. DNA sequence: TGTGCCAGCATGTCTGGGACAGGGTTTGAGCAGTTCTTC. It encodes CASMSGTGFEQFF.